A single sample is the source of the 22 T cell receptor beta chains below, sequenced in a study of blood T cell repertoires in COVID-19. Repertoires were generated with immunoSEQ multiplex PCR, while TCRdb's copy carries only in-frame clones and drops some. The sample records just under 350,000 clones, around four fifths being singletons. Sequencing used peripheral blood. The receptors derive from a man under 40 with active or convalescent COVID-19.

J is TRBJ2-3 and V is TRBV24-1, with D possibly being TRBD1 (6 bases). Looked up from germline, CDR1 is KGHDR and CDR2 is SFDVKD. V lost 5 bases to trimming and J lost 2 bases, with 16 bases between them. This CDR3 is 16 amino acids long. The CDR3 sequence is CATSADSSPSTDTQYF. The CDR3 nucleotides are TGTGCCACCAGTGCGGACAGTTCCCCTTCCACAGATACGCAGTATTTT.

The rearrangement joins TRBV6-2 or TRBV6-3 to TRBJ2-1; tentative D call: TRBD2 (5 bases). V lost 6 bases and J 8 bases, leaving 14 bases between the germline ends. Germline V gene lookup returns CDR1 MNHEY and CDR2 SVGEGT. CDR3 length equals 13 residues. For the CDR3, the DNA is TGTGCCAGCAGCCCACTAGTCCCGGATGAGCAGTTCTTC. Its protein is CASSPLVPDEQFF.

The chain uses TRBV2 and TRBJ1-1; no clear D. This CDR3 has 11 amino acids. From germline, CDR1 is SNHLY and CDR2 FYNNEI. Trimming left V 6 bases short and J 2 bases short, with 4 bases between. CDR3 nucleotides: TGTGCCAGCAGGGCCAACACTGAAGCTTTCTTT. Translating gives CASRANTEAFF.

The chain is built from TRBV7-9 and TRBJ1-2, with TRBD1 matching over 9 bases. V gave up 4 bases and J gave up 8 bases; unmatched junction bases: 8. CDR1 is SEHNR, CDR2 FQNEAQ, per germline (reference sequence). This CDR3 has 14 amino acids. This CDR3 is CASSSTDRGDGYTF. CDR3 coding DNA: TGTGCCAGCAGCTCAACGGACAGGGGAGACGGCTACACCTTC.

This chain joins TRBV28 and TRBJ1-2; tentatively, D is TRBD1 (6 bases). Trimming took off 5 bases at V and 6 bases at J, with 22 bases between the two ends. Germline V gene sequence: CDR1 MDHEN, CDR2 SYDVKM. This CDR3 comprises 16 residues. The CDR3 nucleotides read TGTGCCAGCAGTCCTTGGACAGCTTTGCCACCCCATGGCTACACCTTC. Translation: CASSPWTALPPHGYTF.

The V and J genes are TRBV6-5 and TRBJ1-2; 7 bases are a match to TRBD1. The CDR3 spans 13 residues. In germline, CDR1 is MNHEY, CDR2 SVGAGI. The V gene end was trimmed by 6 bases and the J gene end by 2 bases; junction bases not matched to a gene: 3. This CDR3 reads CASSLTGNYGYTF. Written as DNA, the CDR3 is TGTGCCAGCAGCCTGACAGGGAACTATGGCTACACCTTC.

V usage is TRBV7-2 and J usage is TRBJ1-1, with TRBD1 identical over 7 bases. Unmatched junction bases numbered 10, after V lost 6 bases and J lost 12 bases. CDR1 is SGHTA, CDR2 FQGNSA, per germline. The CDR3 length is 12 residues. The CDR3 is CASRFLQGWTFF. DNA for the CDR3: TGTGCCAGCAGATTTCTACAGGGGTGGACTTTCTTT.

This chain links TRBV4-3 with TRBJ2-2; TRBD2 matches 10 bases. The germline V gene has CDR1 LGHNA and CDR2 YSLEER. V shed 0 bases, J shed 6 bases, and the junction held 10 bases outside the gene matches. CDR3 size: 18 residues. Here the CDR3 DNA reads TGCGCCAGCAGCCAAGATCGGAGCGGGGGGGCGGGCCCCGGGGAGCTGTTTTTT. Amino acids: CASSQDRSGGAGPGELFF.

The CDR3 reads CASSLGSEAFF. DNA of the CDR3: TGTGCCAGCAGTTTGGGCAGTGAAGCTTTCTTT. V and J are TRBV12-3 or TRBV12-4 and TRBJ1-1; D remains unclear. There are 11 residues in the CDR3. Trimming cost V 3 bases and J 7 bases, with 6 bases left between them.

The CDR3 region has the DNA TGTGCCAGCAGCTTATTTGGAGAGAGCTATGGCTACACCTTC. Translated: CASSLFGESYGYTF. This chain joins TRBV7-2 and TRBJ1-2; no definite D call. Per the germline V gene, CDR1 is SGHTA and CDR2 is FQGNSA. CDR3 length equals 14 residues. Trimming pared 2 bases from V and 4 bases from J, leaving 11 bases between.

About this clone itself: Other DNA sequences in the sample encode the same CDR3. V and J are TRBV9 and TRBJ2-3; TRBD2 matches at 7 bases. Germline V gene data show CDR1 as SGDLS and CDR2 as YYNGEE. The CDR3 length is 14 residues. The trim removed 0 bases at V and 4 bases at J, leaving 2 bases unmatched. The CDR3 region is CASSVGLAADTQYF. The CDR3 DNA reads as TGTGCCAGCAGCGTAGGACTAGCAGCAGATACGCAGTATTTT.

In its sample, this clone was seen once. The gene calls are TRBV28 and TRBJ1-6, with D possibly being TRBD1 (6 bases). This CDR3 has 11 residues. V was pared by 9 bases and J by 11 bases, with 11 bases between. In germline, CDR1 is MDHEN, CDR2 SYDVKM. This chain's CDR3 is CARQGLTPLHF. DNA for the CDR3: TGTGCCAGACAGGGTTTAACACCCCTCCACTTT. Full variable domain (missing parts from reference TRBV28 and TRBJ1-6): DVKVTQSSRYLVKRTGEKVFLECVQDMDHENMFWYRQDPGLGLRLIYFSYDVKMKEKGDIPEGYSVSREKKERFSLILESASTNQTSMYLCARQGLTPLHFGNGTRLTVT.

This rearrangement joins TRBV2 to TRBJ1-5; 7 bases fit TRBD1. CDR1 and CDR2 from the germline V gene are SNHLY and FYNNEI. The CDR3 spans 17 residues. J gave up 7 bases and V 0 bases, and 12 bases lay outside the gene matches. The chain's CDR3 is CASSEALLRTGWQPQHF. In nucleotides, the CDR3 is TGTGCCAGCAGTGAAGCGCTTCTACGGACAGGCTGGCAGCCCCAGCATTTT.

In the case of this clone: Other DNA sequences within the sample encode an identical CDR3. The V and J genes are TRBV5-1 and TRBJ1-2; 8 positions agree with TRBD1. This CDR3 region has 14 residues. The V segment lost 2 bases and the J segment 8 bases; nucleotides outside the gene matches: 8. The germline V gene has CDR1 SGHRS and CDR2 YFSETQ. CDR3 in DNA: TGCGCCAGCAGCTTTTTGGACAGGGTGGGCGGCTACACCTTC. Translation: CASSFLDRVGGYTF.

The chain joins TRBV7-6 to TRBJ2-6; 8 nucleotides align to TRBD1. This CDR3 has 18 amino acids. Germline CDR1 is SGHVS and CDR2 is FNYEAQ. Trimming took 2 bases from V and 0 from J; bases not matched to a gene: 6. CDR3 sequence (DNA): TGTGCCAGCAGCTTACGACAGGGGCACCTCTCTGGGGCCAACGTCCTGACTTTC. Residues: CASSLRQGHLSGANVLTF. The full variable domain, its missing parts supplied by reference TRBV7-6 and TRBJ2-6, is GAGVSQSPRYKVTKRGQDVALRCDPISGHVSLYWYRQALGQGPEFLTYFNYEAQQDKSGLPNDRFSAERPEGSISTLTIQRTEQRDSAMYRCASSLRQGHLSGANVLTFGAGSRLTVL.

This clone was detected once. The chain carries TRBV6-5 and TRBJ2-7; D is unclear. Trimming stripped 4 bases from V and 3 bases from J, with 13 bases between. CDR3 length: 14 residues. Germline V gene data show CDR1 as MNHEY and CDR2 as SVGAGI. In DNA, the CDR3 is TGTGCCAGCAGTTCGACTCAGACCTTCTACGAGCAGTACTTC. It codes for CASSSTQTFYEQYF.

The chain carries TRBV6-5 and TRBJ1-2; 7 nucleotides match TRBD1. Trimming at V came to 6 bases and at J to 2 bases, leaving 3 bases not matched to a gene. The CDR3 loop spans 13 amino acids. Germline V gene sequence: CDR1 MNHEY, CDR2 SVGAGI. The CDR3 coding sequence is TGTGCCAGCAGGACGACAGGGAACTATGGCTACACCTTC. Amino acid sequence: CASRTTGNYGYTF.

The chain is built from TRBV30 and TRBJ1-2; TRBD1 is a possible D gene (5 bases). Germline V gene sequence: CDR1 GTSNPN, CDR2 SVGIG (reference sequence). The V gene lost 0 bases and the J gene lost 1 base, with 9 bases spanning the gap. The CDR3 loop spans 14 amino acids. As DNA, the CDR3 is TGTGCCTGGAGTGTACAGGCAATTAACTATGGCTACACCTTC. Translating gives CAWSVQAINYGYTF.

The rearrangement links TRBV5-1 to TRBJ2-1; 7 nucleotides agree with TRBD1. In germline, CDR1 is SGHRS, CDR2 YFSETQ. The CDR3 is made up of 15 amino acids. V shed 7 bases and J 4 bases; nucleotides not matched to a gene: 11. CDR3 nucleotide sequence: TGCGCCAGCCGCCCCCAAGACAGGGCTTACAATGAGCAGTTCTTC. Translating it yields CASRPQDRAYNEQFF.

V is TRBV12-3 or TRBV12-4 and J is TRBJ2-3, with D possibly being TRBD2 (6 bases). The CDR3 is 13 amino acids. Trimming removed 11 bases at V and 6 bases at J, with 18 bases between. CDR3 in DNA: TGTGCCTCCAAGGGGACTGGGGGGGATACGCAGTATTTT. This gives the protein CASKGTGGDTQYF.

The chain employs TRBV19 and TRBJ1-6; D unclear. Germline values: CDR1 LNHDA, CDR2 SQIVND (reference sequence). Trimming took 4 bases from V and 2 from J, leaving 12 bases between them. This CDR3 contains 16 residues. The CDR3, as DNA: TGTGCCAGTAGTACTCAGGCTACCGCCTATAATTCACCCCTCCACTTT. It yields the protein CASSTQATAYNSPLHF.

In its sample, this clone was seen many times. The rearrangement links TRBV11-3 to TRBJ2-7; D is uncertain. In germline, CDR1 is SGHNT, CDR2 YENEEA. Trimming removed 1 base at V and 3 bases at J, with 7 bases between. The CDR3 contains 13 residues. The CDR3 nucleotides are TGTGCCAGCAGCTTAGTCAGGTACTACGAGCAGTACTTC. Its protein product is CASSLVRYYEQYF.